This T cell receptor beta chain was found in a study of blood T cell repertoires in COVID-19. Study-wide context: From the United States, Italy and Spain came samples of acute and convalescent COVID-19.

Profiling relied on immunoSEQ multiplex PCR, and the TCRdb table lists in-frame clones only, not all of them. The sample has 110,000 or so clones, 75% to 85% seen once; the top ten hold around 10%. Germline V lookup: CDR1 MNHEY, CDR2 SVGAGI. V was cut by 6 bases and J by 5 bases, with 16 bases left in between. There are 14 residues in the CDR3. Material: peripheral blood. This TCR was recovered from a human donor in a cohort sampled during active COVID-19. The chain recombines TRBV6-5 with TRBJ2-5; D perhaps matches TRBD2 (6 bases). Written as DNA, the CDR3 is TGTGCCAGCAGGACGGGACTCCCCCCTGAGACCCAGTACTTC. It encodes CASRTGLPPETQYF.